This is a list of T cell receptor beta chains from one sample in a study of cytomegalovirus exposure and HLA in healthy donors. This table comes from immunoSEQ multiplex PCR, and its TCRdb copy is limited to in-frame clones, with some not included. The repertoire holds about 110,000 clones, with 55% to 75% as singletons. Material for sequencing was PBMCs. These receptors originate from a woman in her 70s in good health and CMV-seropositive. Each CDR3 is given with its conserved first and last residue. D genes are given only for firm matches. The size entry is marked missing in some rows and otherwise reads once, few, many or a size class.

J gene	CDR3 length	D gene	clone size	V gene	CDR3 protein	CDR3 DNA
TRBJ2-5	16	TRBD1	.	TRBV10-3	CATRDIRTGSQETQYF	TGTGCCACCCGGGACATCAGGACAGGGTCCCAAGAGACCCAGTACTTC
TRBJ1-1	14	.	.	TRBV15	CATSRGEGVAEAFF	TGTGCCACCAGCAGAGGAGAGGGAGTCGCTGAAGCTTTCTTT
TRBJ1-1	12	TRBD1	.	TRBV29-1	CSGGTVNTEAFF	TGCAGCGGGGGGACAGTGAACACTGAAGCTTTCTTT
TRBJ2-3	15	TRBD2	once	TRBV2	CASSQQRGVGDTQYF	TGTGCCAGCAGTCAGCAGCGGGGGGTAGGAGATACGCAGTATTTT
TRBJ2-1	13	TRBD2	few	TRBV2	CARAGEYNNEQFF	TGTGCCAGAGCGGGGGAGTATAACAATGAGCAGTTCTTC
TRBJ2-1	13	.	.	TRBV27	CASSLEVYNEQFF	TGTGCCAGCAGTTTAGAGGTTTACAATGAGCAGTTCTTC
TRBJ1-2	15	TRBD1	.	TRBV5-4	CASSFRDRDNYGYTF	TGTGCCAGCAGCTTTCGGGACAGGGATAACTATGGCTACACCTTC
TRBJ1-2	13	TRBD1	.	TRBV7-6	CASSQGTGIGYTF	TGTGCCAGCAGCCAGGGGACAGGGATTGGCTACACCTTC
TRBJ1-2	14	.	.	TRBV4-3	CASSQERGTGGYTF	TGCGCCAGCAGCCAAGAACGCGGAACCGGCGGCTACACCTTC
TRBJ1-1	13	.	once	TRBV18	CASSSNWNTEAFF	TGTGCCAGCTCATCGAACTGGAACACTGAAGCTTTCTTT
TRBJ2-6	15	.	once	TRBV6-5	CASRPQGSGANVLTF	TGTGCCAGCAGACCACAGGGTTCTGGGGCCAACGTCCTGACTTTC
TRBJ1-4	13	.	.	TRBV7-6	CASSPTAYEKLFF	TGTGCCAGCAGCCCTACCGCGTATGAAAAACTGTTTTTT
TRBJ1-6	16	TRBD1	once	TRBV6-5	CASSFSRDRPNSPLHF	TGTGCCAGCAGTTTTAGCCGGGACAGACCCAATTCACCCCTCCACTTT
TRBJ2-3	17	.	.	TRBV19	CASSSQAERFRTDTQYF	TGTGCCAGTAGTTCCCAAGCGGAAAGGTTTCGCACAGATACGCAGTATTTT
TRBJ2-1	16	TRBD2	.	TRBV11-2	CASSPLAGGTTNEQFF	TGTGCCAGCAGCCCCCTAGCGGGGGGGACAACCAATGAGCAGTTCTTC
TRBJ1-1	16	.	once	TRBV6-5	CASSYSGAGVYTEAFF	TGTGCCAGCAGTTACTCCGGCGCGGGGGTGTACACTGAAGCTTTCTTT
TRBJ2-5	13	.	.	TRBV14	CASSQGLKETQYF	TGTGCCAGCAGCCAGGGGCTGAAAGAGACCCAGTACTTC
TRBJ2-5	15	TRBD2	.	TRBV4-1	CASSQTGLAQETQYF	TGCGCCAGCAGCCAAACCGGACTAGCCCAAGAGACCCAGTACTTC
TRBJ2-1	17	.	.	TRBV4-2	CASSQEGAGSSYNEQFF	TGTGCCAGCAGCCAAGAGGGTGCGGGGAGCTCCTACAATGAGCAGTTCTTC
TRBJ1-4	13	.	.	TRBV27	CASSRREGEKLFF	TGTGCCAGCTCTCGACGGGAGGGTGAAAAACTGTTTTTT
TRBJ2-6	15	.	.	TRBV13	CASSLRVSGANVLTF	TGTGCCAGCAGCCTCAGGGTCTCTGGGGCCAACGTCCTGACTTTC
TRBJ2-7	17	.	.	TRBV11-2	CASSPEPRSGMNYEQYF	TGTGCCAGCAGCCCCGAGCCGAGATCAGGGATGAACTACGAGCAGTACTTC
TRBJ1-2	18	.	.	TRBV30	CAWSDLGGQAGARYGYTF	TGTGCCTGGAGTGACCTCGGGGGGCAGGCGGGAGCCAGGTATGGCTACACCTTC
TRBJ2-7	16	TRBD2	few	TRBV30	CAWSPPIVGGDYEQYF	TGTGCCTGGAGTCCACCGATCGTCGGGGGGGACTACGAGCAGTACTTC
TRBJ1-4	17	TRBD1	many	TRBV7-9	CASSTGSGTGTNEKLFF	TGTGCCAGCAGCACAGGGTCCGGGACAGGGACTAATGAAAAACTGTTTTTT